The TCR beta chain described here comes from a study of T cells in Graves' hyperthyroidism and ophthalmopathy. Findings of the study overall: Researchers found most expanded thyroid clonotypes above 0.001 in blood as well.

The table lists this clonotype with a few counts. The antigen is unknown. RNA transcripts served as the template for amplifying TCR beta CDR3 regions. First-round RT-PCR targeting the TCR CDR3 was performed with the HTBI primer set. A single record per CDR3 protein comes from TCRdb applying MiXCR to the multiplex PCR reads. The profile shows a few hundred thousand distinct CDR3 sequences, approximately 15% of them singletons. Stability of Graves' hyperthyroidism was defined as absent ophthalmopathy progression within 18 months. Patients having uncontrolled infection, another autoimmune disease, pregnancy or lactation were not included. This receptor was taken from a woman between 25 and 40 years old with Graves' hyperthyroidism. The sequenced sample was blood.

CDR3 residues: CARTGTGVHEQYF. CDR3 bases: TGTGCCAGAACCGGGACAGGGGTTCACGAGCAGTACTTC. The chain recombines TRBV2 with TRBJ2-7, with 10 bases that match TRBD1. Germline V gives CDR1 SNHLY, CDR2 FYNNEI. With V trimmed by 9 bases and J by 5 bases, 7 bases remained unmatched. CDR3 length: 13 amino acids.